One sample yielded the 26 T cell receptor beta chains listed below, sequenced in a study of breast tumors, draining lymph nodes, adjacent tissues. In TCRdb, the multiplex PCR reads were re-called with MiXCR into one record per CDR3 protein. The profile shows a few hundred thousand distinct CDR3 sequences, under 40% of them singletons. Breast cancer patients provided tissue from their axillary draining lymph nodes. Sequenced: axillary lymph node tissue. Receptor source: a female donor with breast cancer. Some clones in this sample may be carry-over from other donors' samples.

Many counts were recorded for this clonotype. V and J are TRBV11-3 and TRBJ2-1, with TRBD2 matching over 14 bases. Germline CDR1 reads SGHNT; CDR2 reads YENEEA. The CDR3 has 17 residues. V lost 2 bases to trimming and J lost 9 bases; unmatched junction nucleotides: 9. The CDR3 sequence: CASSLHPGTSGRREQFF. The CDR3 bases are TGTGCCAGCAGCTTACACCCCGGGACTAGCGGGAGACGTGAGCAGTTCTTC.

This clonotype was recorded only once. Being one base from a much bigger clone, this may be a read error. V is TRBV5-4 and J is TRBJ2-3; D gene ambiguous. Trimming removed 4 bases from V and 4 bases from J, with 16 bases in between. Germline V lookup: CDR1 SGHNT, CDR2 YYREEE (reference sequence). The CDR3 spans 15 residues. CDR3 sequence reads: CASSPEAASADTQYF. The CDR3 region has the DNA TGTGCCAGCAGCCCGGAAGCTGCTTCGGCAGATACGCAGTATTTT.

The rearrangement joins TRBV12-3 or TRBV12-4 to TRBJ2-5; 12 nucleotides match TRBD1. The CDR3 is 15 residues long. With 8 bases clipped from V and 5 bases from J, the junction kept 9 bases outside the gene matches. CDR3: CASSGGGQGAETQYF. Here the CDR3 DNA reads TGTGCCAGCTCCGGCGGGGGACAGGGGGCGGAGACCCAGTACTTC.

This clonotype came up once. The chain couples TRBV25-1 to TRBJ2-2; no clear D gene. Deletions cut 5 bases from V and 5 bases from J, with 12 bases between. The CDR3 is made up of 14 amino acids. Per the germline V gene, CDR1 is MGHDK and CDR2 is SYGVNS. The CDR3 reads CASSPPFDTGELFF. Written as DNA, the CDR3 is TGTGCCAGCAGTCCCCCTTTCGATACCGGGGAGCTGTTTTTT.

In the case of this clonotype: This sequence may be a read error, since a much larger clone differs from it by one base. The chain links TRBV12-3 or TRBV12-4 to TRBJ1-5, with D maybe TRBD1 (6 bases). This CDR3 spans 15 amino acids. Trimming took off 3 bases at V and 2 bases at J, with 11 bases between the two ends. In DNA, the CDR3 is TGTGCCAGCAGTTTCGGTACAGGGCGCAATCAGCCCCAGCATTTT. Amino acids: CASSFGTGRNQPQHF.

This clonotype was counted at least ten times. This chain links TRBV29-1 with TRBJ2-1, with 8 bases that match TRBD2. Per the germline V gene, CDR1 is SQVTM and CDR2 is ANQGSEA. J lost 6 bases, V lost 2 bases, and 3 bases had no gene match. This CDR3 spans 13 amino acids. The CDR3 loop is CSVEKSGGNEQFF. CDR3 DNA sequence: TGCAGCGTTGAAAAGAGCGGGGGCAATGAGCAGTTCTTC.

Ten or more counts support this clonotype. The genes are TRBV4-1 and TRBJ2-2; TRBD1 matches at 7 bases. The CDR3 is made up of 15 amino acids. Germline-derived CDR1 and CDR2 are MGHRA and YSYEKL. V lost 4 bases to trimming and J lost 6 bases; unmatched junction nucleotides: 8. CDR3 residues: CASSLREGGSGELFF. The CDR3 region has the DNA TGCGCCAGCAGCCTAAGGGAAGGGGGCTCCGGGGAGCTGTTTTTT.

In this sample, this clonotype turned up many times. The V and J genes are TRBV20-1 and TRBJ1-6, with D possibly TRBD1 on 6 matching bases. The germline V gene has CDR1 DFQATT and CDR2 SNEGSKA (reference sequence). Trimming stripped 3 bases from V and 5 bases from J, with 11 bases between. CDR3 length equals 14 residues. This chain's CDR3 is CSASTRTDNSPLHF. CDR3 sequence (DNA): TGCAGTGCTAGCACGAGGACAGATAATTCACCCCTCCACTTT.

This clonotype occurred many times. The gene calls are TRBV7-8 and TRBJ1-5; D gene unclear. V was cut by 4 bases and J by 0 bases, with 10 bases left in between. CDR1 and CDR2 from the germline V gene are SGHVS and FQNEAQ. The CDR3 length is 15 residues. CDR3 amino acids: CASSSAGYSNQPQHF. In DNA, the CDR3 is TGTGCCAGCAGCTCCGCAGGATATAGCAATCAGCCCCAGCATTTT. Full variable domain (rest looked up from reference TRBV7-8 and TRBJ1-5): GAGVSQSPRYKVAKRGQDVALRCDPISGHVSLFWYQQALGQGPEFLTYFQNEAQLDKSGLPSDRFFAERPEGSVSTLKIQRTQQEDSAVYLCASSSAGYSNQPQHFGDGTRLSIL.

There are many counts of this clonotype. This chain joins TRBV20-1 and TRBJ2-7; no reliable D call. The CDR3 is made up of 12 amino acids. Trimming removed 2 bases from V and 3 bases from J, with 8 bases in between. Germline V gene sequence: CDR1 DFQATT, CDR2 SNEGSKA (reference sequence). In nucleotides, the CDR3 is TGCAGTGCTAGATCCGGATACTACGAGCAGTACTTC. Its translation is CSARSGYYEQYF.

In its sample, this clonotype was seen many times. The genes are TRBV5-6 and TRBJ2-2; 8 nucleotides match TRBD1. CDR3 length equals 15 residues. The V and J ends lost 4 bases and 7 bases, in that order; junction bases with no gene match: 9. Germline V lookup: CDR1 SGHDT, CDR2 YYEEEE. CDR3 protein: CASSLRTGRDGELFF. CDR3 sequence (DNA): TGTGCCAGCAGCCTCCGGACAGGGCGGGACGGGGAGCTGTTTTTT.

This clonotype showed up many times. The gene calls are TRBV4-1 and TRBJ2-6; 11 bases match TRBD1. In germline, CDR1 is MGHRA, CDR2 YSYEKL. The V segment lost 0 bases and the J segment 0 bases; nucleotides outside the gene matches: 7. This CDR3 spans 20 amino acids. CDR3 protein: CASSQEGQGALLSGANVLTF. In nucleotides, the CDR3 is TGCGCCAGCAGCCAAGAAGGACAGGGGGCTCTTCTCTCTGGGGCCAACGTCCTGACTTTC.

The rearrangement links TRBV20-1 to TRBJ1-4; D is possibly TRBD1 (5 bases). The CDR3 covers 13 residues. Germline lookup yields CDR1 DFQATT and CDR2 SNEGSKA (reference sequence). Trimming took 2 bases from V and 6 from J, leaving 10 bases between them. The CDR3 DNA reads as TGCAGTGCTAGATTGGGGCTTTATGAAAAACTGTTTTTT. Translated: CSARLGLYEKLFF.

This clonotype was seen more than once but under ten times. A much bigger clone sits one base away, suggesting this may be a read error. This chain joins TRBV7-9 and TRBJ2-3; 7 bases are shared with TRBD1. V gave up 1 base and J gave up 7 bases; unmatched junction bases: 17. CDR3 size: 18 residues. Germline CDR1 is SEHNR and CDR2 is FQNEAQ (reference sequence). In DNA form, the CDR3 reads TGTGCCAGCAGCTTAGGGATGGGGGCAGGGGGTCGTACACATACGCAGTATTTT. This encodes CASSLGMGAGGRTHTQYF.

The sample holds many counts of this clonotype. The J gene is TRBJ1-2, the V gene TRBV12-3 or TRBV12-4; D remains unclear. With 3 bases removed from V and 4 bases from J, the gap between germline ends came to 15 bases. The CDR3 is 15 residues long. CDR3 protein: CASSLSAGRGYGYTF. Written as DNA, the CDR3 is TGTGCCAGCAGTTTGTCGGCGGGGAGAGGCTATGGCTACACCTTC.

This clonotype was observed many times. CDR3 coding DNA: TGTGCCAGCAGCTCCTCATCCTATACGCAGTATTTT. Translated: CASSSSSYTQYF. The J gene is TRBJ2-3, the V gene TRBV5-6; unclear D gene. The length of the CDR3 is 12 residues. Trimming shortened V by 3 bases and J by 7 bases, and 9 bases separated the two germline ends. The germline V gene encodes CDR1 SGHDT and CDR2 YYEEEE.

This clonotype was detected once. In DNA form, the CDR3 reads TGCAGTGCTAGAGATTCGGCTTACAATGAAAAACTGTTTTTT. Translation: CSARDSAYNEKLFF. The chain joins TRBV20-1 to TRBJ1-4; D gene ambiguous. V was cut by 0 bases and J by 5 bases, with 10 bases left in between. Germline CDR1 DFQATT, CDR2 SNEGSKA (reference sequence). The CDR3 runs to 14 residues.

This clonotype was picked up many times. The chain carries TRBV10-3 and TRBJ2-7, with TRBD1 matching 9 bases. Germline CDR1 and CDR2: ENHRY and SYGVKD. V lost 3 bases and J lost 1; bases outside the gene matches: 4. The CDR3 has 15 residues. The CDR3 loop reads CAISDSGTGSYEQYF. CDR3 DNA sequence: TGTGCCATCAGTGATTCCGGGACAGGGTCCTACGAGCAGTACTTC.

Notes on this clonotype: A read error is possible here, since a much larger clone lies one base away. The chain links TRBV20-1 to TRBJ2-6; D not resolved. In germline, CDR1 is DFQATT, CDR2 SNEGSKA (reference sequence). This CDR3 is built from 16 residues. CDR3 sequence: CSARVPQVSAANVLTF. CDR3 sequence (DNA): TGCAGTGCTAGAGTCCCCCAGGTCTCTGCGGCCAACGTCCTGACTTTC.

On this clonotype itself: The junction and the germline gene differ at one end; a read error may be behind it. This chain links TRBV27 with TRBJ2-7; 7 positions agree with TRBD2. The CDR3 sequence is 14 residues long. From germline, CDR1 is MNHEY and CDR2 SMNVEV (reference sequence). The CDR3 spells CASSLGGSAYEQYF. CDR3 bases: TGTGCCAGTAGTTTAGGCGGGAGTGCCTACGAGCAGTACTTC.

The chain is built from TRBV29-1 and TRBJ1-4, with unresolved D. The CDR3 runs 15 residues. Germline-derived CDR1 and CDR2 are SQVTM and ANQGSEA. The V end was cut by 4 bases, the J end by 5 bases, with 17 bases between. This chain's CDR3 is CSVGREGLYNEKLFF. In DNA, the CDR3 is TGCAGCGTTGGGCGGGAGGGCCTTTACAATGAAAAACTGTTTTTT.

This clonotype appeared many times. This chain connects TRBV19 to TRBJ2-2; 13 positions match TRBD2. Germline assignment: CDR1 LNHDA and CDR2 SQIVND (reference sequence). This CDR3 has 15 residues. With 6 bases clipped from V and 5 bases from J, the junction kept 3 bases outside the gene matches. The CDR3 bases are TGTGCCAGTAGATCGGGACTAGCGGGAACCGGGGAGCTGTTTTTT. The encoded protein is CASRSGLAGTGELFF.

This chain uses TRBV7-9 with TRBJ2-5, with 9 bases identical to TRBD2. The length of the CDR3 is 17 residues. V lost 1 base and J lost 5; bases outside the gene matches: 11. Looked up from germline, CDR1 is SEHNR and CDR2 is FQNEAQ (reference sequence). CDR3 sequence reads: CASSLEPGGGESETQYF. The CDR3 nucleotides are TGTGCCAGCAGCTTAGAACCTGGCGGGGGGGAGTCCGAGACCCAGTACTTC.

The sample holds many counts of this clonotype. The V and J genes are TRBV5-1 and TRBJ2-3; D is ambiguous. Germline V gene lookup returns CDR1 SGHRS and CDR2 YFSETQ. Deletions cut 0 bases from V and 0 bases from J, with 14 bases between. This CDR3 has 17 residues. CDR3 amino acids: CASSLGFQIQSTDTQYF. The CDR3 DNA reads as TGCGCCAGCAGCTTGGGGTTCCAAATCCAAAGCACAGATACGCAGTATTTT.

This clonotype was seen ten or more times. The J gene is TRBJ1-6, the V gene TRBV11-2; D unresolved. The CDR3 spans 16 residues. From germline, CDR1 is SGHAT and CDR2 FQNNGV. V was clipped by 2 bases and J by 9 bases, with 17 bases between them. CDR3 in DNA: TGTGCCAGCAGCTTAAAAGGTGCCGTGTTTGGTTCACCCCTCCACTTT. Encoded protein: CASSLKGAVFGSPLHF.

V usage is TRBV20-1 and J usage is TRBJ1-4, with TRBD1 matching 9 bases. The CDR3 is made up of 16 amino acids. The junction had 11 bases not matched to a gene; V was cut back by 6 bases and J by 3 bases. Looked up from germline, CDR1 is DFQATT and CDR2 is SNEGSKA (reference sequence). The DNA for the CDR3 is TGCAGTGCGCGTCTCACAGGGGGCGTACCTAATGAAAAACTGTTTTTT. This gives the protein CSARLTGGVPNEKLFF.